The 14 T cell receptor beta chains listed next were all sequenced from one sample in a study of vaccination effects on CD4 cells after COVID-19. Using immunoSEQ multiplex PCR, the repertoire was profiled, and TCRdb retains in-frame clones only, with some absent. This sample has 20,000 to 25,000 clones, with roughly four fifths found just once. These TCRs' antigens remain unknown. ViraFEST assay sequencing came after antigen-specific CD4+ T cells were expanded with viral peptide pools. With approximately ten days of culture completed, CD4+ T cells were isolated. The person had PCR-confirmed SARS-CoV-2 infection between March and December 2020. The sequences come from CD4+ T cells from PBMCs cultured with a peptide pool, collected before COVID-19 vaccination. Receptors were obtained from a human donor who had a prior SARS-CoV-2 infection.

The J gene is TRBJ2-7, the V gene TRBV15, with TRBD2 matching 10 bases. Germline V gene sequence: CDR1 LNHNV, CDR2 YYDKDF (reference sequence). The CDR3 runs 16 residues. V dropped 0 bases and J dropped 2; count of bases not matched to a gene: 4. The CDR3 reads CATSREASGSPYEQYF. As DNA, the CDR3 is TGTGCCACCAGCAGAGAGGCTAGCGGGAGCCCCTACGAGCAGTACTTC.

The chain uses TRBV10-3 and TRBJ2-2; a weak D match, TRBD1 (5 bases). V was trimmed by 3 bases and J by 0 bases, leaving 23 bases between them. In germline, CDR1 is ENHRY, CDR2 SYGVKD. CDR3 length: 20 residues. The CDR3 sequence is CAISDVSGRFEDTNTGELFF. Written as DNA, the CDR3 is TGTGCCATCAGTGATGTTAGTGGTCGTTTTGAGGACACGAACACCGGGGAGCTGTTTTTT.

V usage is TRBV5-8 and J usage is TRBJ1-2; D is undetermined. This CDR3 region has 14 residues. Trimming shortened V by 4 bases and J by 4 bases, and 14 bases separated the two germline ends. Looked up from germline, CDR1 is SGHTS and CDR2 is YDEGEE. The DNA of the CDR3 is TGTGCCAGCAGCCCCGACATGATCGTCTATGGCTACACCTTC. The encoded protein is CASSPDMIVYGYTF.

This clone has only a few counts. The CDR3 region is CASSSTGGHTEAFF. CDR3 nucleotides: TGTGCCAGTAGCTCGACAGGGGGGCACACTGAAGCTTTCTTT. The chain carries TRBV19 and TRBJ1-1; 9 bases match TRBD1. After removal of 6 bases from V and 3 bases from J, the junction contained 5 bases not matched to a gene. The CDR3 spans 14 residues. Per germline, CDR1 LNHDA and CDR2 SQIVND (reference sequence).

The gene calls are TRBV6-5 and TRBJ1-4, with D hard to call. This CDR3 is 15 amino acids long. Germline assignment: CDR1 MNHEY and CDR2 SVGAGI. V was pared by 0 bases and J by 6 bases, with 11 bases between. In DNA, the CDR3 is TGTGCCAGCAGTTACTCGGGGTCTCGGGATGAAAAACTGTTTTTT. Protein: CASSYSGSRDEKLFF.

The V call is TRBV7-8, the J call TRBJ2-7; possibly TRBD1 for D (8 bases). With 4 bases removed from V and 7 bases from J, the gap between germline ends came to 17 bases. The CDR3 has 14 amino acids. The germline CDR1 and CDR2 sequences are SGHVS and FQNEAQ. The CDR3 DNA follows: TGTGCCAGCAGCTCACAGGGGGGGTACGAGGAGCAGTACTTC. Its translation: CASSSQGGYEEQYF.

This clone was recorded a few times. The genes are TRBV5-6 and TRBJ2-7; 10 nucleotides match TRBD1. The CDR3 runs to 14 residues. Looked up from germline, CDR1 is SGHDT and CDR2 is YYEEEE. J was trimmed by 6 bases and V by 2 bases; bases with no gene match: 5. CDR3 nucleotides: TGTGCCAGCAGCTTCCGACAGGGGGCGTTCGAGCAGTACTTC. Its protein product is CASSFRQGAFEQYF. The full variable domain, with the rest looked up from reference TRBV5-6 and TRBJ2-7, is DAGVTQSPTHLIKTRGQQVTLRCSPKSGHDTVSWYQQALGQGPQFIFQYYEEEERQRGNFPDRFSGHQFPNYSSELNVNALLLGDSALYLCASSFRQGAFEQYFGPGTRLTVT.

The chain couples TRBV4-2 to TRBJ1-2; a weak D match, TRBD1 (6 bases). The V end was cut by 4 bases, the J end by 3 bases, with 15 bases between. In germline, CDR1 is LGHNA, CDR2 YNFKEQ. The CDR3 extends over 15 amino acids. The CDR3 DNA is TGTGCCAGCAGCCCGTCCGGGGAGGGGGACTATGGCTACACCTTC. It yields the protein CASSPSGEGDYGYTF.

V gene TRBV10-3 combines with J gene TRBJ1-1, with 7 bases matching TRBD1. Unmatched junction bases numbered 7, after V lost 4 bases and J lost 5 bases. The germline V gene encodes CDR1 ENHRY and CDR2 SYGVKD. The CDR3 runs to 14 residues. CDR3 sequence: CAISANRGGTEAFF. CDR3 DNA sequence: TGTGCCATCAGTGCCAACAGGGGCGGGACTGAAGCTTTCTTT.

This clone was observed a single time. The genes are TRBV5-1 and TRBJ2-3, with D possibly TRBD2 on 6 matching bases. The germline CDR1 and CDR2 sequences are SGHRS and YFSETQ. V shed 0 bases and J shed 2 bases, with 16 bases lying between them. This CDR3 spans 17 amino acids. CDR3 in amino acids: CASSLASDGGNTDTQYF. In DNA, the CDR3 is TGCGCCAGCAGCTTGGCTAGCGATGGAGGGAACACAGATACGCAGTATTTT.

V is TRBV2 and J is TRBJ2-4, with D perhaps matching TRBD1 or TRBD2 (5 bases each). V lost 4 bases and J lost 7, with 11 bases in between. Per germline, CDR1 SNHLY and CDR2 FYNNEI. CDR3 size: 13 residues. CDR3 loop: CASSGGVENIQYF. CDR3 DNA: TGTGCCAGCAGTGGAGGGGTTGAGAACATTCAGTACTTC.

This chain links TRBV14 with TRBJ1-1; D not resolved. Per the germline V gene, CDR1 is SGHDN and CDR2 is FVKESK. Trimming took 1 base from V and 1 from J, leaving 1 base between them. The CDR3 contains 12 residues. The CDR3 DNA follows: TGTGCCAGCAGCCAAGGGAACACTGAAGCTTTCTTT. This translates into CASSQGNTEAFF.

The CDR3 loop reads CSVQTFSYNEQFF. The CDR3 nucleotides read TGCAGCGTTCAAACCTTCTCCTACAATGAGCAGTTCTTC. This chain joins TRBV29-1 and TRBJ2-1; D is undetermined. Germline loops: CDR1 SQVTM, CDR2 ANQGSEA. The CDR3 has 13 amino acids. The ends were cut back, 5 bases at V and 0 bases at J, with 8 bases in the middle.

V gene TRBV18 combines with J gene TRBJ1-2, with a tentative D call TRBD1 (5 bases). The CDR3 is 16 amino acids. With 2 bases removed from V and 1 base from J, the gap between germline ends came to 14 bases. Germline V gene sequence: CDR1 KGHSH, CDR2 LQKENI. The CDR3 DNA sequence: TGTGCCAGCTCACCATATGGGGGTGACGATAACTATGGCTACACCTTC. It specifies CASSPYGGDDNYGYTF.